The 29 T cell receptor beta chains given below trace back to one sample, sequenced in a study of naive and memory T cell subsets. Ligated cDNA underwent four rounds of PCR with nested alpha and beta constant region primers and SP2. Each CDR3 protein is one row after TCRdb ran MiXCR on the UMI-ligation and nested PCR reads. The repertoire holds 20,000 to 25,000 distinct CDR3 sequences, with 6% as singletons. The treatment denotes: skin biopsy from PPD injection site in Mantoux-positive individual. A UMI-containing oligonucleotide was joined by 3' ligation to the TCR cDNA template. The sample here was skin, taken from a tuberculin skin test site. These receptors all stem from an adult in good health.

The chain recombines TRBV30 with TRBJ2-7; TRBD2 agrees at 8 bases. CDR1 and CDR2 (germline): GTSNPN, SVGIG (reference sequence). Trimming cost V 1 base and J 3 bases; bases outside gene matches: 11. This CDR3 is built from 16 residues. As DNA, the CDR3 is TGTGCCTGGAGTGCGCTGGGAGCGGGAGCCGTCTACGAGCAGTACTTC. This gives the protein CAWSALGAGAVYEQYF.

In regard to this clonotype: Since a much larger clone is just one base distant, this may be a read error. The CDR3 is CASSYSNGRERINQPQHF. The CDR3 DNA follows: TGTGCCAGCAGTTACTCGAATGGGAGGGAAAGGATCAATCAGCCCCAGCATTTT. The chain combines TRBV6-6 with TRBJ1-5; the D is unclear. In germline, CDR1 is MNHNY, CDR2 SVGAGI (reference sequence). The CDR3 spans 18 residues. V lost 0 bases, J lost 3 bases, and 18 bases lay in between.

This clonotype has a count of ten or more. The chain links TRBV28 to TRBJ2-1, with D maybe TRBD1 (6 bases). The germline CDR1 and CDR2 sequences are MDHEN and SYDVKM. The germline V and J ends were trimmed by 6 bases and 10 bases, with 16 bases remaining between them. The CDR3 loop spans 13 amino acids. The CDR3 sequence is CASSLDRLREQFF. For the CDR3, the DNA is TGTGCCAGCAGCCTCGACAGGCTGAGGGAGCAGTTCTTC.

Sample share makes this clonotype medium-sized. As DNA, the CDR3 is TGTGCCAGCAGCTCGGACAGGGGGTCCCGAAACTCTGGAAACACCATATATTTT. Protein product: CASSSDRGSRNSGNTIYF. The V call is TRBV7-8, the J call TRBJ1-3, with 10 bases fitting TRBD1. V gave up 4 bases and J gave up 0 bases; unmatched junction bases: 9. Germline V CDR1 and CDR2: SGHVS, FQNEAQ. The CDR3 runs 18 residues.

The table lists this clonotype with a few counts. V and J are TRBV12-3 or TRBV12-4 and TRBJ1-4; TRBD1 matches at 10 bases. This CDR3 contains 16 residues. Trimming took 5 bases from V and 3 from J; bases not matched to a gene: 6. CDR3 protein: CASSETGQGANEKLFF. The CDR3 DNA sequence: TGTGCCAGCAGTGAAACCGGACAGGGGGCTAATGAAAAACTGTTTTTT.

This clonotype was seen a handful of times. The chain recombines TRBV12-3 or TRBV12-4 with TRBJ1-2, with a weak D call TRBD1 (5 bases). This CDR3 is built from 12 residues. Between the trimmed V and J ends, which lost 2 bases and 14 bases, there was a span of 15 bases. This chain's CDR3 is CASSLIAGTGTF. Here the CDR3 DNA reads TGTGCCAGCAGTTTAATCGCGGGGACTGGTACCTTC.

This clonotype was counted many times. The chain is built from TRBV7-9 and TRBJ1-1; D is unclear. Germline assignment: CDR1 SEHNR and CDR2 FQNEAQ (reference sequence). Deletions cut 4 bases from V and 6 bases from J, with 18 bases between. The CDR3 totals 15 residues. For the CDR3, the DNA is TGTGCCAGCAGCTCCCCTAGTTGGGCAGACTCTGAAGCTTTCTTT. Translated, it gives CASSSPSWADSEAFF.

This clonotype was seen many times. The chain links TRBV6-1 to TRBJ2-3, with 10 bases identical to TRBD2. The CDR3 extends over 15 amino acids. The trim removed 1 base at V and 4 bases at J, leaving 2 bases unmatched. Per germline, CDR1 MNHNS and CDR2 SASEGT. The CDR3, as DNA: TGTGCCAGCAGTGAAGAAGCGGGAGGGCCAGATACGCAGTATTTT. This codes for CASSEEAGGPDTQYF.

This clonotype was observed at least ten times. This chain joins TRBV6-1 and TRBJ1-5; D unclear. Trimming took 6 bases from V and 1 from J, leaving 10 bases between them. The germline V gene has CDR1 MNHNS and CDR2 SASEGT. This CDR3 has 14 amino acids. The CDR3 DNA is TGTGCCAGCAGGGCTTGGGAAAGCAATCAGCCCCAGCATTTT. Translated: CASRAWESNQPQHF.

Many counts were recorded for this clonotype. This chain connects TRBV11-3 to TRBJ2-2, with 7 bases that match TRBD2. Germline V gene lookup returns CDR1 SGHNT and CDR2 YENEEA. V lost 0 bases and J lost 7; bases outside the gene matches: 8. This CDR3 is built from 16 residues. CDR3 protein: CASSLDRGRDVGELFF. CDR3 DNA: TGTGCCAGCAGCTTAGATCGCGGGAGAGATGTCGGGGAGCTGTTTTTT.

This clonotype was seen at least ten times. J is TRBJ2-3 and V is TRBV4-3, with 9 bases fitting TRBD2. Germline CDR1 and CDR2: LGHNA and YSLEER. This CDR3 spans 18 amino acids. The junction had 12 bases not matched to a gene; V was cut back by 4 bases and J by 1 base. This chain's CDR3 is CASSPHLQVAGGTDTQYF. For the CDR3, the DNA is TGCGCCAGCAGCCCCCACCTGCAGGTAGCGGGGGGCACAGATACGCAGTATTTT.

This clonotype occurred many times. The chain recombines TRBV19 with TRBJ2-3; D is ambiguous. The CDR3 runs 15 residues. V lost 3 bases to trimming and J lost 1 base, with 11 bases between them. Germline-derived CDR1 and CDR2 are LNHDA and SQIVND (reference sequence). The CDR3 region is CASSIRRGGTDTQYF. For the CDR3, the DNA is TGTGCCAGTAGTATCAGAAGAGGCGGCACAGATACGCAGTATTTT.

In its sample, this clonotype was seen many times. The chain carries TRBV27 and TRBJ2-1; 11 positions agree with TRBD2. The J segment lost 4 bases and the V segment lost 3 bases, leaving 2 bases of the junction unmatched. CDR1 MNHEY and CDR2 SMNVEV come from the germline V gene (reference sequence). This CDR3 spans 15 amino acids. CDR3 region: CASSFGTSGYNEQFF. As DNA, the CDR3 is TGTGCCAGCAGTTTTGGGACTAGCGGATACAATGAGCAGTTCTTC.

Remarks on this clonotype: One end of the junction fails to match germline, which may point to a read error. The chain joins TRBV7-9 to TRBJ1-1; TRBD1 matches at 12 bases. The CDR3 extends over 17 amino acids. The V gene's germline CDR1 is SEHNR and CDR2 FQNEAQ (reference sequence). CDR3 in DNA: TGTGCCAGCAGCGACCGGGACAGGGGGCTTCAGAACACTGAAGTTTTCTTT. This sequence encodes CASSDRDRGLQNTEVFF.

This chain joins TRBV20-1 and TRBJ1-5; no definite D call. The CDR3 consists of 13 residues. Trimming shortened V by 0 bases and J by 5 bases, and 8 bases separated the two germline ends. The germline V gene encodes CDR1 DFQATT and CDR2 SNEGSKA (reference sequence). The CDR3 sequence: CSARDQDDQPQHF. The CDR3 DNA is TGCAGTGCTAGAGATCAGGATGATCAGCCCCAGCATTTT.

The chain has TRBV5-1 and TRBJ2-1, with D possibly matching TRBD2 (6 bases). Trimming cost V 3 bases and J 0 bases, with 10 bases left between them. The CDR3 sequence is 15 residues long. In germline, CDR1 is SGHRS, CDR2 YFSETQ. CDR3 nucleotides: TGCGCCAGCAGCTGGAGGCGGGACTCCTACAATGAGCAGTTCTTC. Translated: CASSWRRDSYNEQFF.

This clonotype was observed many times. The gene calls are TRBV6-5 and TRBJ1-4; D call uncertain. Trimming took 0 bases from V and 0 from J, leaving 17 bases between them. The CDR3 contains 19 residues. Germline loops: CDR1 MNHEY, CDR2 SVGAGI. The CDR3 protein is CASSYSEPTDYATNEKLFF. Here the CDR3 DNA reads TGTGCCAGCAGTTACTCCGAACCCACAGACTATGCAACTAATGAAAAACTGTTTTTT.

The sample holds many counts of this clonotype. CDR3 bases: TGTGCCAGCAGCGCAGTACCGGGACTAGCTCAACACGAGCAGTACTTC. It encodes CASSAVPGLAQHEQYF. The V call is TRBV9, the J call TRBJ2-7; 9 bases map to TRBD2. After removal of 3 bases from V and 5 bases from J, the junction contained 12 bases not matched to a gene. The germline CDR1 and CDR2 sequences are SGDLS and YYNGEE. CDR3 length: 16 amino acids. Supplemented by reference TRBV9 and TRBJ2-7, the full variable domain reads DSGVTQTPKHLITATGQRVTLRCSPRSGDLSVYWYQQSLDQGLQFLIQYYNGEERAKGNILERFSAQQFPDLHSELNLSSLELGDSALYFCASSAVPGLAQHEQYFGPGTRLTVT.

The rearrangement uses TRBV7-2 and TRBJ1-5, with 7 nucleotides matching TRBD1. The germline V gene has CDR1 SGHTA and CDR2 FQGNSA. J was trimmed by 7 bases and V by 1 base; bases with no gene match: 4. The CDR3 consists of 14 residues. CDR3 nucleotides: TGTGCCAGCAGCTTAGGCTCACAGGGGCAGCCCCAGCATTTT. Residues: CASSLGSQGQPQHF.

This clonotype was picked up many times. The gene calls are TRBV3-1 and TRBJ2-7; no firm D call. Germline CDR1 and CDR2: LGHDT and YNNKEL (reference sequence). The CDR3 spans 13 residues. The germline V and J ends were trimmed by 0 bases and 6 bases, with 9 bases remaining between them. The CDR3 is CASSQDWASEQYF. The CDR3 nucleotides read TGTGCCAGCAGCCAAGATTGGGCATCCGAGCAGTACTTC.

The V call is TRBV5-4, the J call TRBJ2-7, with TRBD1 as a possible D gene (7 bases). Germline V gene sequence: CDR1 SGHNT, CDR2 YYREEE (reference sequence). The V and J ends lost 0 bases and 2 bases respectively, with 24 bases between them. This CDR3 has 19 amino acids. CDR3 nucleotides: TGTGCCAGCAGCTTGGAGGGAACGGCAAGGCGGGACAGCCCCTACGAGCAGTACTTC. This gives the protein CASSLEGTARRDSPYEQYF. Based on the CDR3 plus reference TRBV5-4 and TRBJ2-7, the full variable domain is ETGVTQSPTHLIKTRGQQVTLRCSSQSGHNTVSWYQQALGQGPQFIFQYYREEENGRGNFPPRFSGLQFPNYSSELNVNALELDDSALYLCASSLEGTARRDSPYEQYFGPGTRLTVT.

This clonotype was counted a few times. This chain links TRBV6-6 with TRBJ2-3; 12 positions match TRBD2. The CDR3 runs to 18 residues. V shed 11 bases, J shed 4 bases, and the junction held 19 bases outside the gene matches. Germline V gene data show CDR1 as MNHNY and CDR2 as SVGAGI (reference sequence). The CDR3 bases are TGTGCCTCCGCCGGCCTAGCGGGAGGGGGAGGGGGCGCAGATACGCAGTATTTT. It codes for CASAGLAGGGGGADTQYF.

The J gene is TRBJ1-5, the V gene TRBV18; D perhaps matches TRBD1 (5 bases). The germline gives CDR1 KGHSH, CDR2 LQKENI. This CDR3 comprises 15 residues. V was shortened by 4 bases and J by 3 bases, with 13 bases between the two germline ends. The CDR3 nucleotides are TGTGCCAGCTCACGGGAGACAGCCCCCAATCAGCCCCAGCATTTT. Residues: CASSRETAPNQPQHF.

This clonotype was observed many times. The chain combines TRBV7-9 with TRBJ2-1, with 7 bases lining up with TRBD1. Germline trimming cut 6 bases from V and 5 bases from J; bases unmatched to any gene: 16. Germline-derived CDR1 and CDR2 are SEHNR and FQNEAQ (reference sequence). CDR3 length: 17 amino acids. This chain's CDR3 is CASRPGQLNNPDNEQFF. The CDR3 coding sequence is TGTGCCAGCAGACCGGGACAGTTAAACAATCCCGACAATGAGCAGTTCTTC.

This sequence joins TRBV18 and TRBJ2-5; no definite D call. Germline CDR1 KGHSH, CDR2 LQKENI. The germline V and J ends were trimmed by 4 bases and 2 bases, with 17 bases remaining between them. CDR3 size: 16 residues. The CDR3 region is CASSRFGPLTQETQYF. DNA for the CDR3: TGTGCCAGCTCACGATTCGGCCCTCTAACACAAGAGACCCAGTACTTC.

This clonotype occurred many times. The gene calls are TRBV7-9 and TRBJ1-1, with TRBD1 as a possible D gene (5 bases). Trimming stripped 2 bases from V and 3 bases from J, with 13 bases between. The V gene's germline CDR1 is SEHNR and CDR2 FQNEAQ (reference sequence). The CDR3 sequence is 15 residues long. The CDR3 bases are TGTGCCAGCAGCTTATTTGGGGGAAGGGACACTGAAGCTTTCTTT. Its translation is CASSLFGGRDTEAFF.

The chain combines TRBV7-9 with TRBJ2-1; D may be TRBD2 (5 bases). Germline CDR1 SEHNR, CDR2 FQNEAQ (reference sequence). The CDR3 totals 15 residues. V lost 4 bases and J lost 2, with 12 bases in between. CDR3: CASSSSRETYNEQFF. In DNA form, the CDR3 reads TGTGCCAGCAGCTCCTCTAGGGAGACCTACAATGAGCAGTTCTTC.

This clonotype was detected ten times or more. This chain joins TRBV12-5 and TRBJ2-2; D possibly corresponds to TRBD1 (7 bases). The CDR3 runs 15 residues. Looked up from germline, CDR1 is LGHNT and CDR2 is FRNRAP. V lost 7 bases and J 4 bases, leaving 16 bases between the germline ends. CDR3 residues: CASAARRGPTGELFF. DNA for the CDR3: TGTGCTAGTGCCGCAAGGAGGGGGCCCACCGGGGAGCTGTTTTTT.

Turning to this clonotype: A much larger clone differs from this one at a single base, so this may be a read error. CDR3 DNA sequence: TGTGCCAGCAGCTTAGGTGGTAGTCGTGAGACCCAGTACTTC. Translating gives CASSLGGSRETQYF. This chain joins TRBV7-2 and TRBJ2-5; D is undetermined. Germline V CDR1 and CDR2: SGHTA, FQGNSA. The germline V and J ends were trimmed by 1 base and 5 bases, with 11 bases remaining between them. The CDR3 has 14 residues. The full variable domain, its missing parts supplied by reference TRBV7-2 and TRBJ2-5, is GAGVSQSPSNKVTEKGKDVELRCDPISGHTALYWYRQSLGQGLEFLIYFQGNSAPDKSGLPSDRFSAERTGGSVSTLTIQRTQQEDSAVYLCASSLGGSRETQYFGPGTRLLVL.